Below, 30 T cell receptor beta chains from the same sample are listed, as sequenced in a study of cytomegalovirus exposure and HLA in healthy donors. In the PCR, 60 Vbeta and 13 Jbeta primers were used. TCRdb's table, derived via immunoSEQ multiplex PCR, lists solely in-frame clones and lacks some. The data hold around 180,000 clones, with 85% observed a single time. The sequencing sample was made of PBMCs. These receptors came from a boy aged 2-15 years in good health and CMV-seronegative.

The rearrangement joins TRBV28 to TRBJ1-2, with 12 bases identical to TRBD1. Germline-derived CDR1 and CDR2 are MDHEN and SYDVKM. The CDR3 consists of 14 residues. Germline trimming cut 5 bases from V and 8 bases from J; bases unmatched to any gene: 6. The CDR3 is CASSAGTGGQGYTF. The CDR3 nucleotides are TGTGCCAGCAGTGCCGGGACAGGGGGCCAGGGCTACACCTTC.

The chain combines TRBV13 with TRBJ1-1; D uncertain. Germline CDR1 reads PRHDT; CDR2 reads FYEKMQ (reference sequence). V was shortened by 7 bases and J by 8 bases, with 20 bases between the two germline ends. The CDR3 totals 14 residues. DNA for the CDR3: TGTGCCAGCAACCTACGAGGAGGGAGGACCGAAGCTTTCTTT. Protein sequence: CASNLRGGRTEAFF.

The J gene is TRBJ2-7, the V gene TRBV4-1; 7 bases are a match to TRBD2. The ends lost 0 bases at V and 0 bases at J; junction bases unmatched: 14. From germline, CDR1 is MGHRA and CDR2 YSYEKL. The CDR3 consists of 19 residues. The CDR3 DNA is TGCGCCAGCAGCCAAGAAAGTACCACTAGCGCCATATTCTCCTACGAGCAGTACTTC. It codes for CASSQESTTSAIFSYEQYF.

This chain uses TRBV4-1 with TRBJ2-7, with D perhaps TRBD2 (6 bases). CDR1 MGHRA and CDR2 YSYEKL come from the germline V gene. Trimming cost V 4 bases and J 4 bases, with 29 bases left between them. The CDR3 runs 19 residues. The CDR3 region has the DNA TGCGCCAGCAGCCGAGCAACCCCGGAGAGAACTCGGGGGTGGTACGAGCAGTACGTC. Translation: CASSRATPERTRGWYEQYV.

This chain connects TRBV5-5 to TRBJ2-7; no reliable D call. V lost 0 bases and J 0 bases, leaving 7 bases between the germline ends. The CDR3 has 14 residues. Germline V lookup: CDR1 SGHKS, CDR2 YYEKEE (reference sequence). CDR3 sequence reads: CASSLDTNSYEQYF. In DNA, the CDR3 is TGTGCCAGCAGCTTGGACACCAACTCCTACGAGCAGTACTTC.

This rearrangement joins TRBV19 to TRBJ1-2, with a tentative D call TRBD1 (6 bases). Trimming left V 0 bases short and J 7 bases short, with 9 bases between. Looked up from germline, CDR1 is LNHDA and CDR2 is SQIVND (reference sequence). The CDR3 spans 13 residues. The chain's CDR3 is CASSIEQGSGYTF. Written as DNA, the CDR3 is TGTGCCAGTAGTATAGAACAGGGCTCTGGCTACACCTTC.

J is TRBJ1-5 and V is TRBV7-8, with 10 bases fitting TRBD1. V dropped 4 bases and J dropped 4; count of bases not matched to a gene: 7. Germline loops: CDR1 SGHVS, CDR2 FQNEAQ. There are 16 residues in the CDR3. This CDR3 reads CASSSAGTGANQPQHF. CDR3 nucleotides: TGTGCCAGCAGCTCGGCCGGGACAGGGGCGAATCAGCCCCAGCATTTT.

The sample holds a few counts of this clone. V and J are TRBV6-1 and TRBJ2-4; TRBD1 might be the D (5 bases). The CDR3 runs to 15 residues. The germline gives CDR1 MNHNS, CDR2 SASEGT. V lost 5 bases and J lost 0, with 11 bases in between. The CDR3 reads CASSSDSLAKNIQYF. The CDR3 DNA reads as TGTGCCAGCAGTTCTGACAGCCTAGCCAAAAACATTCAGTACTTC.

The chain combines TRBV5-5 with TRBJ1-4, with D possibly being TRBD1 (6 bases). V lost 2 bases and J 2 bases, leaving 16 bases between the germline ends. The CDR3 is 17 residues long. The germline gives CDR1 SGHKS, CDR2 YYEKEE (reference sequence). The CDR3 nucleotides are TGTGCCAGCAGCTTATACTACTTTCAGGGGACTAATGAAAAACTGTTTTTT. Protein: CASSLYYFQGTNEKLFF. The variable domain in full, with the rest retrieved from reference TRBV5-5 and TRBJ1-4, is DAGVTQSPTHLIKTRGQQVTLRCSPISGHKSVSWYQQVLGQGPQFIFQYYEKEERGRGNFPDRFSARQFPNYSSELNVNALLLGDSALYLCASSLYYFQGTNEKLFFGSGTQLSVL.

The rearrangement uses TRBV18 and TRBJ2-2, with 10 nucleotides matching TRBD1. Looked up from germline, CDR1 is KGHSH and CDR2 is LQKENI. The CDR3 spans 16 residues. V lost 6 bases to trimming and J lost 3 bases; unmatched junction nucleotides: 7. The CDR3 loop is CASSPDRGLHTGELFF. CDR3 in DNA: TGTGCCAGCTCCCCAGACAGGGGGCTACACACCGGGGAGCTGTTTTTT.

J is TRBJ2-3 and V is TRBV28; 11 positions match TRBD2. V dropped 5 bases and J dropped 6; count of bases not matched to a gene: 7. The germline V gene has CDR1 MDHEN and CDR2 SYDVKM. This CDR3 has 15 residues. The CDR3 sequence: CASSPPTSGADTQYF. In DNA, the CDR3 is TGTGCCAGCAGTCCCCCGACTAGCGGGGCGGATACGCAGTATTTT.

The CDR3 coding sequence is TGTGCCAGTAGTATTTCGTCAGGGTATGGCTATGGCTACACCTTC. Translating it yields CASSISSGYGYGYTF. The V and J genes are TRBV19 and TRBJ1-2; tentatively, D is TRBD1 (5 bases). The CDR3 is 15 residues long. The germline V and J ends were trimmed by 3 bases and 4 bases, with 15 bases remaining between them. CDR1 is LNHDA and CDR2 is SQIVND in the germline V gene (reference sequence). The whole variable domain, remainder taken from reference TRBV19 and TRBJ1-2, is DGGITQSPKYLFRKEGQNVTLSCEQNLNHDAMYWYRQDPGQGLRLIYYSQIVNDFQKGDIAEGYSVSREKKESFPLTVTSAQKNPTAFYLCASSISSGYGYGYTFGSGTRLTVV.

J is TRBJ2-5 and V is TRBV10-2, with D possibly being TRBD2 (5 bases). Looked up from germline, CDR1 is WSHSY and CDR2 is SAAADI. The CDR3 has 12 residues. V lost 4 bases, J lost 5 bases, and 8 bases lay in between. The CDR3, as DNA: TGCGCCAGCAGTGTTCGGGGTGAGACCCAGTACTTC. Translating it yields CASSVRGETQYF.

V is TRBV7-9 and J is TRBJ2-4, with 9 bases identical to TRBD1. The CDR3 sequence is 15 residues long. J lost 7 bases, V lost 6 bases, and 10 bases had no gene match. From germline, CDR1 is SEHNR and CDR2 FQNEAQ (reference sequence). CDR3 bases: TGTGCCAGCAGTGACGATACAGGGGGCGGGAACATTCAGTACTTC. Residues: CASSDDTGGGNIQYF.

The chain is built from TRBV4-1 and TRBJ2-6; 12 bases map to TRBD2. J gave up 0 bases and V 4 bases, and 7 bases lay outside the gene matches. CDR3 length equals 19 residues. CDR1 is MGHRA and CDR2 is YSYEKL in the germline V gene. The CDR3 DNA reads TGCGCCAGCAGCCGCCTGACTAGCGGGGGACCCTCTGGGGCCAACGTCCTGACTTTC. It codes for CASSRLTSGGPSGANVLTF.

This chain joins TRBV16 and TRBJ1-5; D is unresolved. Trimming stripped 1 base from V and 12 bases from J, with 7 bases between. The CDR3 is 11 amino acids. Germline CDR1 and CDR2: KGHSY and FQNENV. The CDR3 sequence: CASSQLSSQHF. The CDR3 nucleotides read TGTGCCAGCAGCCAATTATCCAGCCAGCATTTT.

This chain connects TRBV11-2 to TRBJ2-1, with D perhaps TRBD1 (6 bases). The CDR3 consists of 16 residues. Trimming shortened V by 2 bases and J by 8 bases, and 19 bases separated the two germline ends. The germline gives CDR1 SGHAT, CDR2 FQNNGV. CDR3 DNA: TGTGCCAGCAGCTTAATAACAGGGACGGGTGGGGATGAGCAGTTCTTC. Translating gives CASSLITGTGGDEQFF.

V and J are TRBV18 and TRBJ2-5; no definite D call. Germline V gene lookup returns CDR1 KGHSH and CDR2 LQKENI. V dropped 5 bases and J dropped 3 bases, with 7 bases sitting between them. CDR3 length equals 12 residues. The CDR3 coding sequence is TGTGCCAGCTCAGAACTTAAAGAGACCCAGTACTTC. Translation gives CASSELKETQYF. Complete variable domain (other parts from reference TRBV18 and TRBJ2-5): NAGVMQNPRHLVRRRGQEARLRCSPMKGHSHVYWYRQLPEEGLKFMVYLQKENIIDESGMPKERFSAEFPKEGPSILRIQQVVRGDSAAYFCASSELKETQYFGPGTRLLVL.

The genes are TRBV6-5 and TRBJ2-7, with a tentative D call TRBD1 (6 bases). V gave up 6 bases and J gave up 5 bases, with 14 bases separating them. The germline CDR1 and CDR2 sequences are MNHEY and SVGAGI. This CDR3 is 13 amino acids long. CDR3 coding DNA: TGTGCCAGCAGCGCCAGGGGTCCTAACGAGCAGTACTTC. Translated: CASSARGPNEQYF.

This clone was seen more than once but under ten times. The V call is TRBV6-5, the J call TRBJ2-1; 14 bases align to TRBD2. The CDR3 sequence is 15 residues long. V was pared by 7 bases and J by 7 bases, with 6 bases of the junction left unmatched. The germline V gene encodes CDR1 MNHEY and CDR2 SVGAGI. The CDR3 loop reads CASIRRTSGGNEQFF. The CDR3 DNA follows: TGTGCCAGCATCCGACGGACTAGCGGGGGGAATGAGCAGTTCTTC.

This chain uses TRBV4-2 with TRBJ2-1; TRBD2 matches at 10 bases. The CDR3 is 16 residues long. The germline V gene has CDR1 LGHNA and CDR2 YNFKEQ. Germline trimming cut 4 bases from V and 8 bases from J; bases unmatched to any gene: 11. CDR3 sequence: CASSPSSGGASDEQFF. The CDR3 DNA is TGTGCCAGCAGCCCCTCGAGCGGGGGGGCTTCCGATGAGCAGTTCTTC.

This clone was found a few times. The V call is TRBV19, the J call TRBJ2-3; the match to TRBD2 covers 7 bases. The CDR3 runs 15 residues. The V gene's germline CDR1 is LNHDA and CDR2 SQIVND (reference sequence). Losses at the gene ends were 7 bases for V and 2 bases for J; bases not matched to a gene: 9. This chain's CDR3 is CASTWRGRDTDTQYF. The DNA for the CDR3 is TGTGCCAGTACATGGCGCGGGAGAGACACAGATACGCAGTATTTT.

The chain carries TRBV6-1 and TRBJ2-7; 7 positions match TRBD1. The CDR3 spans 15 residues. The trim removed 8 bases at V and 1 base at J, leaving 11 bases unmatched. Germline V gene lookup returns CDR1 MNHNS and CDR2 SASEGT. The chain's CDR3 is CASQNTGEGSYEQYV. The CDR3 DNA reads as TGTGCCAGCCAAAATACAGGGGAAGGGTCCTACGAGCAGTACGTC.

The chain is built from TRBV10-2 and TRBJ2-3; 7 bases line up with TRBD2. Germline CDR1 reads WSHSY; CDR2 reads SAAADI. V was clipped by 5 bases and J by 5 bases; unmatched bases: 16. The CDR3 covers 17 residues. The CDR3 protein is CASSSPTAGVGGDTQYF. The CDR3 region has the DNA TGCGCCAGCAGTTCCCCTACCGCGGGAGTCGGCGGAGATACGCAGTATTTT.

The chain has TRBV5-1 and TRBJ2-3; TRBD1 matches at 7 bases. Germline values: CDR1 SGHRS, CDR2 YFSETQ. With 4 bases clipped from V and 0 bases from J, the junction kept 5 bases outside the gene matches. This CDR3 region has 15 residues. CDR3 sequence (DNA): TGCGCCAGCAGCCTATGGACAGGCAGCACAGATACGCAGTATTTT. Its protein product is CASSLWTGSTDTQYF.

The chain combines TRBV16 with TRBJ1-1; perhaps TRBD1 as D (5 bases). V was shortened by 3 bases and J by 4 bases, with 9 bases between the two germline ends. The CDR3 length is 13 residues. The germline V gene encodes CDR1 KGHSY and CDR2 FQNENV. CDR3 DNA sequence: TGTGCCAGCAGCCATGGGGCGGTCACTGAAGCTTTCTTT. Translation: CASSHGAVTEAFF.

This clone was picked up one time. A junction boundary mismatches the germline segment, possibly from a read error. The V gene is TRBV7-9, the J gene TRBJ2-6, with a possible D match to TRBD2 (5 bases). Germline CDR1 SEHNR, CDR2 FQNEAQ (reference sequence). This CDR3 is built from 19 residues. CDR3 in amino acids: CSSSLGWVQKDSGANVLTF. CDR3 in DNA: TGTTCCAGCAGCTTAGGGTGGGTGCAGAAGGACTCCGGGGCCAACGTCCTGACTTTC.

The rearrangement joins TRBV6-1 to TRBJ1-2; TRBD1 matches 8 bases. This CDR3 has 12 amino acids. The V gene end was trimmed by 8 bases and the J gene end by 2 bases; junction bases not matched to a gene: 1. Germline V lookup: CDR1 MNHNS, CDR2 SASEGT. The CDR3 spells CASWTGNYGYTF. CDR3 bases: TGTGCCAGCTGGACAGGGAACTATGGCTACACCTTC.

The chain has TRBV10-3 and TRBJ1-1, with a weak D call TRBD1 (5 bases). V was pared by 2 bases and J by 8 bases, with 15 bases between. The CDR3 consists of 14 residues. Germline V gene data show CDR1 as ENHRY and CDR2 as SYGVKD. This chain's CDR3 is CAISESGGEQEAFF. The CDR3 DNA sequence: TGTGCCATCAGTGAGAGTGGAGGGGAGCAGGAAGCTTTCTTT.

This clone was observed a handful of times. This chain links TRBV19 with TRBJ1-3; possible D gene TRBD1, 6 bases. Germline loops: CDR1 LNHDA, CDR2 SQIVND (reference sequence). The CDR3 runs to 14 residues. Deletions cut 4 bases from V and 4 bases from J, with 11 bases between. The CDR3 DNA reads as TGTGCCAGTAGTAGGGGGGGGCCCGGAAACACCATATATTTT. Its protein product is CASSRGGPGNTIYF.